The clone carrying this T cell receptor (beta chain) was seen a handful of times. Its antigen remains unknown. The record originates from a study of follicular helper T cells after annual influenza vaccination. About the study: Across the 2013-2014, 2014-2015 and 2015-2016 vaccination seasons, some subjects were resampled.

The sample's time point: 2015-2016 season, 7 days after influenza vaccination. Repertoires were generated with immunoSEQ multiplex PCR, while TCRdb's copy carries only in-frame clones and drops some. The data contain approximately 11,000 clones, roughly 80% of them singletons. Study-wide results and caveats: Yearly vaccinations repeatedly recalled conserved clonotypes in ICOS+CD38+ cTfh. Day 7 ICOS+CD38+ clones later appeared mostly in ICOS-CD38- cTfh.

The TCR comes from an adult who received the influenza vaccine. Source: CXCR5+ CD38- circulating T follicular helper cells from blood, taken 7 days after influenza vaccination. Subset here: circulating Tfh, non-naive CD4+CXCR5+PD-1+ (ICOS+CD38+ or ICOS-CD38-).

CDR3 region: CASSVPGYPDTQYF. The CDR3 DNA reads TGCGCCAGCAGTGTTCCGGGATACCCCGATACGCAGTATTTT. The chain employs TRBV10-1 and TRBJ2-3; a possible D gene is TRBD2 (5 bases). This CDR3 contains 14 residues. Germline CDR1 reads WNHNN; CDR2 reads SYGVQD (reference sequence). With 4 bases removed from V and 6 bases from J, the gap between germline ends came to 14 bases.